These T cell receptor beta chains were read from a single sample in a study of shared clonotypes between healthy human individuals. TCRdb keeps only in-frame clones here, not all; method: immunoSEQ multiplex PCR. The sample has fewer than 1.8 million clones; 98% are singletons. The sequencing input was naive CD4+ T cells sorted from blood. These receptors all stem from a man younger than 40 in good health. The CDR3 runs from the conserved cysteine through the conserved F or W. Each record gives: clone size, D gene, J gene, V gene, CDR3 protein, CDR3 DNA. D genes are given only for firm matches. Some rows mark clone size as missing; the rest say once, few, many or name a class of expanded clone.

abundance: .; d_gene: .; j_gene: TRBJ2-2; v_gene: TRBV5-6; CDR3aa: CASSLGTGGVSELFF; CDR3nt: TGTGCCAGCAGCTTGGGTACAGGTGGTGTTTCGGAGCTGTTTTTT
abundance: once; d_gene: .; j_gene: TRBJ2-7; v_gene: TRBV5-1; CDR3aa: CASSLTTDNYEQYF; CDR3nt: TGCGCCAGCAGCTTGACTACTGATAACTACGAGCAGTACTTC
abundance: .; d_gene: .; j_gene: TRBJ2-7; v_gene: TRBV20-1; CDR3aa: CSARDVEQYF; CDR3nt: TGCAGTGCTAGAGATGTCGAGCAGTACTTC
abundance: .; d_gene: TRBD1; j_gene: TRBJ2-1; v_gene: TRBV5-1; CDR3aa: CASSYGQGSNEQFF; CDR3nt: TGCGCCAGCAGCTATGGACAGGGTAGCAATGAGCAGTTCTTC
abundance: .; d_gene: .; j_gene: TRBJ1-4; v_gene: TRBV15; CDR3aa: CATSRDWRAGEKLFF; CDR3nt: TGTGCCACCAGCAGAGATTGGAGGGCGGGGGAAAAACTGTTTTTT
abundance: .; d_gene: .; j_gene: TRBJ1-1; v_gene: TRBV9; CDR3aa: CASSVGTTPVAFF; CDR3nt: TGTGCCAGCAGCGTAGGGACCACCCCGGTGGCTTTCTTT
abundance: .; d_gene: TRBD1; j_gene: TRBJ1-2; v_gene: TRBV7-9; CDR3aa: CASSLGGQGNFGYTF; CDR3nt: TGTGCCAGCAGCTTAGGGGGACAGGGGAATTTTGGCTACACCTTC
abundance: .; d_gene: TRBD1; j_gene: TRBJ2-7; v_gene: TRBV28; CDR3aa: CASRPGQGFYEQYF; CDR3nt: TGTGCCAGCAGACCGGGACAGGGATTCTACGAGCAGTACTTC
abundance: .; d_gene: TRBD2; j_gene: TRBJ2-7; v_gene: TRBV18; CDR3aa: CASSSTGTRRSYEQYF; CDR3nt: TGTGCCAGCTCATCTACCGGGACTAGGCGATCTTACGAGCAGTACTTC
abundance: once; d_gene: .; j_gene: TRBJ2-7; v_gene: TRBV11-2; CDR3aa: CASSFEFRKGGYEQYF; CDR3nt: TGTGCCAGCAGCTTCGAGTTTAGGAAGGGGGGCTACGAGCAGTACTTC
abundance: .; d_gene: TRBD1; j_gene: TRBJ2-1; v_gene: TRBV28; CDR3aa: CASSTPGQGYNEQFF; CDR3nt: TGTGCCAGCAGTACTCCGGGACAGGGGTACAATGAGCAGTTCTTC
abundance: .; d_gene: TRBD2; j_gene: TRBJ2-7; v_gene: TRBV6-1; CDR3aa: CASSGLAGGYEQYF; CDR3nt: TGTGCCAGCAGCGGACTAGCGGGAGGCTACGAGCAGTACTTC
abundance: .; d_gene: TRBD2; j_gene: TRBJ2-7; v_gene: TRBV19; CDR3aa: CASSIGTSAAYEQYF; CDR3nt: TGTGCCAGTAGTATTGGGACTAGCGCCGCCTACGAGCAGTACTTC
abundance: once; d_gene: TRBD2; j_gene: TRBJ2-7; v_gene: TRBV29-1; CDR3aa: CSVRGLAGGFGDEQYF; CDR3nt: TGCAGCGTTAGGGGGCTAGCGGGAGGATTCGGGGACGAGCAGTACTTC
abundance: .; d_gene: .; j_gene: TRBJ2-3; v_gene: TRBV4-1; CDR3aa: CASSHPITDTQYF; CDR3nt: TGCGCCAGCAGCCACCCGATCACAGATACGCAGTATTTT
abundance: .; d_gene: .; j_gene: TRBJ2-2; v_gene: TRBV11-2; CDR3aa: CASSLGQNTGELFF; CDR3nt: TGTGCCAGCAGCTTAGGACAGAACACCGGGGAGCTGTTTTTT
abundance: .; d_gene: .; j_gene: TRBJ2-7; v_gene: TRBV5-6; CDR3aa: CASSFGGLGQYF; CDR3nt: TGTGCCAGCAGCTTTGGCGGTCTGGGGCAGTACTTC
abundance: .; d_gene: TRBD1; j_gene: TRBJ1-2; v_gene: TRBV4-1; CDR3aa: CASRQGTGTKIYYGYTF; CDR3nt: TGCGCCAGCAGACAAGGGACAGGGACTAAGATCTACTATGGCTACACCTTC
abundance: .; d_gene: .; j_gene: TRBJ2-5; v_gene: TRBV18; CDR3aa: CASSPRRQETQYF; CDR3nt: TGTGCCAGCTCACCACGTCGACAAGAGACCCAGTACTTC
abundance: .; d_gene: .; j_gene: TRBJ2-1; v_gene: TRBV19; CDR3aa: CASNLALAGEQFF; CDR3nt: TGTGCCAGTAATCTAGCCCTGGCGGGTGAGCAGTTCTTC
abundance: .; d_gene: .; j_gene: TRBJ2-1; v_gene: TRBV6-6; CDR3aa: CASSQPGRRRDEQFF; CDR3nt: TGTGCCAGCAGTCAACCGGGACGAAGACGCGATGAGCAGTTCTTC
abundance: once; d_gene: TRBD1; j_gene: TRBJ1-2; v_gene: TRBV28; CDR3aa: CASSSNSKGAFIYGYTF; CDR3nt: TGTGCCAGCAGTTCGAACTCAAAGGGGGCGTTCATCTATGGCTACACCTTC
abundance: .; d_gene: .; j_gene: TRBJ2-1; v_gene: TRBV7-2; CDR3aa: CASSDRRTASNEQFF; CDR3nt: TGTGCCAGCAGCGACCGCCGGACTGCTTCCAATGAGCAGTTCTTC
abundance: .; d_gene: TRBD2; j_gene: TRBJ2-7; v_gene: TRBV5-8; CDR3aa: CASSISGRPYYEQYF; CDR3nt: TGTGCCAGCAGCATTAGCGGGAGGCCATACTACGAGCAGTACTTC
abundance: .; d_gene: .; j_gene: TRBJ1-2; v_gene: TRBV9; CDR3aa: CASSAGVGQSYGYTF; CDR3nt: TGTGCCAGCAGCGCGGGGGTCGGACAGTCATATGGCTACACCTTC
abundance: .; d_gene: .; j_gene: TRBJ2-5; v_gene: TRBV5-1; CDR3aa: CASSFHDQETQYF; CDR3nt: TGCGCCAGCAGCTTTCACGATCAAGAGACCCAGTACTTC
abundance: .; d_gene: TRBD2; j_gene: TRBJ2-3; v_gene: TRBV6-5; CDR3aa: CASSYSSSGAGGQYF; CDR3nt: TGTGCCAGCAGTTACTCTAGTAGCGGGGCCGGGGGGCAGTATTTT
abundance: .; d_gene: TRBD1; j_gene: TRBJ2-2; v_gene: TRBV11-1; CDR3aa: CASSHTGTANTGELFF; CDR3nt: TGTGCCAGCAGCCACACCGGGACAGCGAACACCGGGGAGCTGTTTTTT
abundance: .; d_gene: TRBD1; j_gene: TRBJ1-2; v_gene: TRBV7-2; CDR3aa: CASSLETGLDGYTF; CDR3nt: TGTGCCAGCAGCCTTGAGACAGGGTTGGATGGCTACACCTTC
abundance: .; d_gene: .; j_gene: TRBJ2-3; v_gene: TRBV5-4; CDR3aa: CASSLGPSTPTDTQYF; CDR3nt: TGTGCCAGCAGCTTGGGACCCAGTACACCCACAGATACGCAGTATTTT
abundance: .; d_gene: TRBD1; j_gene: TRBJ1-4; v_gene: TRBV10-3; CDR3aa: CATAPQQGTGEKLFF; CDR3nt: TGTGCCACCGCCCCTCAACAGGGGACGGGTGAAAAACTGTTTTTT
abundance: .; d_gene: .; j_gene: TRBJ2-7; v_gene: TRBV27; CDR3aa: CASSFRRPGHEQYF; CDR3nt: TGTGCCAGCAGTTTCCGGCGCCCCGGCCACGAGCAGTACTTC
abundance: .; d_gene: TRBD1; j_gene: TRBJ1-2; v_gene: TRBV6-6; CDR3aa: CASSPRTGIHYGYTF; CDR3nt: TGTGCCAGCAGTCCTAGGACAGGAATTCACTATGGCTACACCTTC
abundance: .; d_gene: .; j_gene: TRBJ2-3; v_gene: TRBV5-1; CDR3aa: CASSLGFGILSTDTQYF; CDR3nt: TGCGCCAGCAGCTTGGGATTTGGGATCTTAAGCACAGATACGCAGTATTTT
abundance: .; d_gene: .; j_gene: TRBJ2-6; v_gene: TRBV9; CDR3aa: CASSVRSSGANVLTF; CDR3nt: TGTGCCAGCAGCGTACGTAGCTCTGGGGCCAACGTCCTGACTTTC
abundance: .; d_gene: .; j_gene: TRBJ2-2; v_gene: TRBV19; CDR3aa: CASSIMGAANTGELFF; CDR3nt: TGTGCCAGTAGTATTATGGGGGCCGCGAACACCGGGGAGCTGTTTTTT
abundance: .; d_gene: TRBD1; j_gene: TRBJ1-1; v_gene: TRBV18; CDR3aa: CASSPLGRGRTEAFF; CDR3nt: TGTGCCAGCTCACCTCTGGGCAGGGGGCGGACTGAAGCTTTCTTT
abundance: .; d_gene: .; j_gene: TRBJ2-7; v_gene: TRBV7-9; CDR3aa: CASSLGRGTYEQYF; CDR3nt: TGTGCCAGCAGCTTAGGTAGGGGTACCTACGAGCAGTACTTC
abundance: .; d_gene: .; j_gene: TRBJ1-2; v_gene: TRBV7-9; CDR3aa: CASSSASGYGYTF; CDR3nt: TGTGCCAGCAGCTCCGCCTCAGGTTATGGCTACACCTTC
abundance: .; d_gene: .; j_gene: TRBJ2-3; v_gene: TRBV7-9; CDR3aa: CASSLRPLTDTQYF; CDR3nt: TGTGCCAGCAGCTTACGGCCTCTCACAGATACGCAGTATTTT
abundance: .; d_gene: TRBD1; j_gene: TRBJ2-5; v_gene: TRBV5-1; CDR3aa: CASSLAQQGAGETQYF; CDR3nt: TGCGCCAGCAGCTTGGCCCAGCAGGGGGCGGGAGAGACCCAGTACTTC
abundance: .; d_gene: .; j_gene: TRBJ2-7; v_gene: TRBV5-5; CDR3aa: CASSHDTTYEQYF; CDR3nt: TGTGCCAGCAGCCACGATACGACATACGAGCAGTACTTC
abundance: few; d_gene: .; j_gene: TRBJ2-7; v_gene: TRBV28; CDR3aa: CASRDSYEQYF; CDR3nt: TGTGCCAGCAGGGACTCCTACGAGCAGTACTTC
abundance: .; d_gene: .; j_gene: TRBJ2-4; v_gene: TRBV4-1; CDR3aa: CASSQDSSFFQYF; CDR3nt: TGCGCCAGCAGCCAAGATAGTTCCTTCTTTCAGTACTTC
abundance: .; d_gene: .; j_gene: TRBJ1-5; v_gene: TRBV6-1; CDR3aa: CASSEAGGGTQPQHF; CDR3nt: TGTGCCAGCAGTGAAGCGGGGGGAGGGACTCAGCCCCAGCATTTT
abundance: .; d_gene: TRBD2; j_gene: TRBJ2-2; v_gene: TRBV5-4; CDR3aa: CASSKTSGRAGELFF; CDR3nt: TGTGCCAGCAGCAAGACTAGCGGGAGGGCCGGGGAGCTGTTTTTT
abundance: .; d_gene: .; j_gene: TRBJ2-1; v_gene: TRBV28; CDR3aa: CASSFQNEQFF; CDR3nt: TGTGCCAGCAGTTTTCAAAATGAGCAGTTCTTC
abundance: once; d_gene: .; j_gene: TRBJ2-5; v_gene: TRBV5-1; CDR3aa: CASSFSDYPETQYF; CDR3nt: TGCGCCAGCTCCTTCTCGGACTATCCGGAGACCCAGTACTTC
abundance: .; d_gene: .; j_gene: TRBJ2-7; v_gene: TRBV29-1; CDR3aa: CSAEIAGGEQYF; CDR3nt: TGCAGCGCCGAAATAGCTGGGGGCGAGCAGTACTTC
abundance: once; d_gene: TRBD1; j_gene: TRBJ2-3; v_gene: TRBV15; CDR3aa: CATSRSPDRVVIDTQYF; CDR3nt: TGTGCCACCAGCAGATCTCCTGACAGGGTCGTTATAGATACGCAGTATTTT